The TCR beta chain under discussion was sequenced for a study of CD8 T cells in Susac syndrome. From blood CD8+ and CD4+ T cells, TCR beta sequences were generated. RNA in amounts of roughly 0.45 to 1 ug was reverse transcribed with random hexamers. An immunoSEQ multiplex PCR amplified TCR beta CDR3 over 54 Vbeta and 13 Jbeta. TCRdb reanalysed the immunoSEQ multiplex PCR reads using MiXCR and keeps one entry per CDR3 protein. The sample records 170,000 or so distinct CDR3 sequences, around 93% being singletons. The CDR3 totals 14 residues. Germline CDR1 reads SNHLY; CDR2 reads FYNNEI. The V and J ends lost 7 bases and 2 bases respectively, with 14 bases between them.

The genes are TRBV2 and TRBJ2-5, with D possibly matching TRBD2 (6 bases). Sequencing was performed on CD4+ T cells from PBMCs. This TCR was sampled from a human donor with multiple sclerosis. DNA of the CDR3: TGTGCCAGCACCGCGGGGACCAGGCAAGAGACCCAGTACTTC. It codes for CASTAGTRQETQYF.